Shown below are 10 T cell receptor beta chains from a single sample sequenced in a study of identical twins. TCRdb called the 5' RACE reads again in MiXCR, with one record for every CDR3 protein. Here the sample spans roughly 250,000 distinct CDR3 sequences, roughly 13% being singletons. Sequenced input: memory (CD45RO+) T cells sorted from blood. The receptor set was obtained from a woman aged 18-29 years in good health.

CDR3 sequence reads: CASSFEGGIDAEAFF. CDR3 DNA sequence: TGTGCCAGCAGCTTCGAGGGGGGAATCGACGCTGAAGCTTTCTTT. The V gene is TRBV5-6, the J gene TRBJ1-1, with a tentative D call TRBD1 (6 bases). The V gene's germline CDR1 is SGHDT and CDR2 YYEEEE. CDR3 size: 15 residues. V dropped 2 bases and J dropped 6 bases, with 17 bases sitting between them.

The V gene is TRBV20-1, the J gene TRBJ1-2; 8 nucleotides align to TRBD1. The CDR3 is made up of 13 amino acids. J gave up 6 bases and V 2 bases, and 5 bases lay outside the gene matches. Per the germline V gene, CDR1 is DFQATT and CDR2 is SNEGSKA (reference sequence). The CDR3 loop is CSARQTGVDGYTF. CDR3 bases: TGCAGTGCTAGACAGACAGGGGTCGATGGCTACACCTTC.

J is TRBJ1-2 and V is TRBV25-1, with D perhaps TRBD1 (6 bases). Per the germline V gene, CDR1 is MGHDK and CDR2 is SYGVNS. Deletions cut 4 bases from V and 4 bases from J, with 16 bases between. CDR3 length: 15 amino acids. CDR3 sequence (DNA): TGTGCCAGCAGTGTCCCCCAGGGGAGAACCTATGGCTACACCTTC. It translates to CASSVPQGRTYGYTF.

The table lists this clonotype with many counts. The V and J genes are TRBV12-3 or TRBV12-4 and TRBJ2-2; 9 bases align to TRBD1. This CDR3 is built from 15 residues. The V segment lost 6 bases and the J segment 3 bases; nucleotides outside the gene matches: 5. The CDR3 coding sequence is TGTGCCAGCAGCCGGACAGGGGCTGACACCGGGGAGCTGTTTTTT. It translates to CASSRTGADTGELFF.

This sequence joins TRBV5-8 and TRBJ1-2, with TRBD1 as a possible D gene (5 bases). Between the trimmed V and J ends, which lost 0 bases and 0 bases, there was a span of 12 bases. There are 16 residues in the CDR3. Germline CDR1 is SGHTS and CDR2 is YDEGEE. The CDR3 loop is CASSLVGTTTNYGYTF. As DNA, the CDR3 is TGTGCCAGCAGCTTGGTGGGGACTACTACTAACTATGGCTACACCTTC.

This clonotype was picked up a small number of times. The chain links TRBV20-1 to TRBJ2-7; D assignment may be TRBD1 or TRBD2 (7 bases each). Germline values: CDR1 DFQATT, CDR2 SNEGSKA (reference sequence). Trimming cost V 3 bases and J 2 bases, with 20 bases left between them. The CDR3 spans 16 residues. As DNA, the CDR3 is TGCAGTGCTAGGCCCGCCCAGGGGGGGGTTACCTACGAGCAGTACTTC. This sequence encodes CSARPAQGGVTYEQYF.

The gene calls are TRBV20-1 and TRBJ1-1, with D maybe TRBD1 (6 bases). Germline V lookup: CDR1 DFQATT, CDR2 SNEGSKA (reference sequence). The CDR3 sequence is 11 residues long. Trimming took off 6 bases at V and 12 bases at J, with 17 bases between the two ends. The CDR3 loop reads CSAEYSTGSFF. The CDR3, as DNA: TGCAGTGCCGAATATTCGACAGGTTCTTTCTTT.

The chain is built from TRBV3-1 and TRBJ2-5; D uncertain. Trimming pared 4 bases from V and 4 bases from J, leaving 7 bases between. Germline lookup yields CDR1 LGHDT and CDR2 YNNKEL (reference sequence). This CDR3 has 12 amino acids. CDR3 sequence: CASSRLGETQYF. CDR3 in DNA: TGTGCCAGCAGCCGGCTAGGAGAGACCCAGTACTTC.

As for this clonotype: A much larger clonotype is one base distant, so this may be a read error. J is TRBJ2-7 and V is TRBV29-1; 11 bases align to TRBD2. This CDR3 spans 13 amino acids. Germline V gene lookup returns CDR1 SQVTM and CDR2 ANQGSEA. The CDR3 DNA sequence: TGCGGCGTTTCGGGACTAGCGGCCTACGAGCAGTACTTC. Translating gives CGVSGLAAYEQYF.

This clonotype was recorded a few times. The chain recombines TRBV20-1 with TRBJ2-3, with 7 nucleotides matching TRBD2. Losses at the gene ends were 0 bases for V and 0 bases for J; bases not matched to a gene: 12. The CDR3 covers 18 residues. From germline, CDR1 is DFQATT and CDR2 SNEGSKA (reference sequence). The CDR3 DNA follows: TGCAGTGCTAGAGATCTTGCGTGGCGGGGGTTTAGCACAGATACGCAGTATTTT. Residues: CSARDLAWRGFSTDTQYF.